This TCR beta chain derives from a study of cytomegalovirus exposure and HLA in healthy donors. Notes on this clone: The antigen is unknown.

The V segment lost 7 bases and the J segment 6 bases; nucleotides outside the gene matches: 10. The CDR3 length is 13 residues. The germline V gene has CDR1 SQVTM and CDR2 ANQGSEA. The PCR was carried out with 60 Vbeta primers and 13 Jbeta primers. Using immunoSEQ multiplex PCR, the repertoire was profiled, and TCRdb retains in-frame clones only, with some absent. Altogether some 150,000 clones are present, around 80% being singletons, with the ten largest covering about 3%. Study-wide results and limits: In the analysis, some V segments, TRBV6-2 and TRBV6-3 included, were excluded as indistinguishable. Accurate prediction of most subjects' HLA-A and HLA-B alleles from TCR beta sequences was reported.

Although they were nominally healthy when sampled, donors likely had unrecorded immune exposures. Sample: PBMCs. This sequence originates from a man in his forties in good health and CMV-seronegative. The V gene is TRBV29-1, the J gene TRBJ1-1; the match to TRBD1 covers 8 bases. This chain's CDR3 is CSADRARWAEAFF. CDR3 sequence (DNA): TGCAGCGCGGACAGGGCGAGGTGGGCTGAAGCTTTCTTT.